Detailed here is one T cell receptor beta chain. Germline V gene sequence: CDR1 SGHAT, CDR2 FQNNGV. With 0 bases removed from V and 7 bases from J, the gap between germline ends came to 12 bases. The CDR3 spans 14 residues. In the study's own analysis: Estimates of nucleated cell counts were drawn from the amplification of reference gene primers. Clones were sequenced by immunoSEQ multiplex PCR, and TCRdb holds only the in-frame ones, with some missing. V, J and clone size reflect that table, while D and trimming were determined from the DNA. The sample consists of 15,000 to 20,000 clones, approximately 90% of them appearing once. The data belong to a study of blood T cell repertoires in COVID-19. The overall study: Samples came from the United States, Italy and Spain, spanning acute and convalescent COVID-19. From T cells, B-cell-depleted T cells, or PBMCs came the material, which was cDNA or gDNA.

The chain couples TRBV11-2 to TRBJ2-5; D possibly corresponds to TRBD1 (6 bases). The source material was peripheral blood. The TCR sequence derives from a man in his 70s with acute or convalescent COVID-19. The CDR3 DNA reads as TGTGCCAGCAGCTTAGAAGTAGGCAGGGGGACCCAGTACTTC. It specifies CASSLEVGRGTQYF.